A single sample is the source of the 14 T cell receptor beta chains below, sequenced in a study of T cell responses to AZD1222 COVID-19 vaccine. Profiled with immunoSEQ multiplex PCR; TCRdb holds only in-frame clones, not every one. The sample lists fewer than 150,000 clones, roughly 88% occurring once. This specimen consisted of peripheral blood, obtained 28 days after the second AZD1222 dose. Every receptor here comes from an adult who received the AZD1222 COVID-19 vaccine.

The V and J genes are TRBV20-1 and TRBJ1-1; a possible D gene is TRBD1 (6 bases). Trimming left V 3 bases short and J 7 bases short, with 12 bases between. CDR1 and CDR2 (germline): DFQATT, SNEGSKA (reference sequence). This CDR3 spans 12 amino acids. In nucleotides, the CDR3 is TGCAGTGCTAGTGGGCAGGGGATTGAAGCTTTCTTT. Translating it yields CSASGQGIEAFF.

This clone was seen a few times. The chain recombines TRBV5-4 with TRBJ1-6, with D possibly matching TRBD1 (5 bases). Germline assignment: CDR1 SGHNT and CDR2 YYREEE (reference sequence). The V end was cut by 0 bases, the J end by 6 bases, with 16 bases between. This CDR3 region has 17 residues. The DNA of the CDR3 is TGTGCCAGCAGCTTGGTAGGTGGAGGACAAGGTAATTCACCCCTCCACTTT. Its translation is CASSLVGGGQGNSPLHF. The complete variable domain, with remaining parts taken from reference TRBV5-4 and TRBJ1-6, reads ETGVTQSPTHLIKTRGQQVTLRCSSQSGHNTVSWYQQALGQGPQFIFQYYREEENGRGNFPPRFSGLQFPNYSSELNVNALELDDSALYLCASSLVGGGQGNSPLHFGNGTRLTVT.

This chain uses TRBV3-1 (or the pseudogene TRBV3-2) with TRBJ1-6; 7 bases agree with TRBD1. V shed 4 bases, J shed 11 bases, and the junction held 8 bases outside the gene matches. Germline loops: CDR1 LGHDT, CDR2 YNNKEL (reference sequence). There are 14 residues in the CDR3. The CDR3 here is CASSLGQLTAPLHF. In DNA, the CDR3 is TGTGCCAGCAGCCTGGGACAGCTTACGGCACCCCTCCACTTT.

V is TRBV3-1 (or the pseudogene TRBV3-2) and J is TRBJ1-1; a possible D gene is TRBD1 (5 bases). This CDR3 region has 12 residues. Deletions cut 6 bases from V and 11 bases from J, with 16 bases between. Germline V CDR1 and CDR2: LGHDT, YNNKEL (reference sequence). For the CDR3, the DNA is TGTGCCAGCAGTCAGCAAGGGGTATTGGCTTTCTTT. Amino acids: CASSQQGVLAFF.

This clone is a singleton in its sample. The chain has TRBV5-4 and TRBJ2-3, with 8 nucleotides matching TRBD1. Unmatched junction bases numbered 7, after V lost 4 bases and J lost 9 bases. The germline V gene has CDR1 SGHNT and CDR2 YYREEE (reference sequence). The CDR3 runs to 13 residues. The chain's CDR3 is CASSPPGGETQYF. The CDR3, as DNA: TGTGCCAGCAGCCCCCCAGGGGGCGAAACGCAGTATTTT.

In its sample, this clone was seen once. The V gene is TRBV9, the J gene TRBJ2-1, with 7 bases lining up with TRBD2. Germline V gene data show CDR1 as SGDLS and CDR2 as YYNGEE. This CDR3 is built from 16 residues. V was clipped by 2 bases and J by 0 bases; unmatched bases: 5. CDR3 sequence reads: CASSVTSVRSYNEQFF. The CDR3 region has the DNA TGTGCCAGCAGCGTTACTAGCGTACGCTCCTACAATGAGCAGTTCTTC.

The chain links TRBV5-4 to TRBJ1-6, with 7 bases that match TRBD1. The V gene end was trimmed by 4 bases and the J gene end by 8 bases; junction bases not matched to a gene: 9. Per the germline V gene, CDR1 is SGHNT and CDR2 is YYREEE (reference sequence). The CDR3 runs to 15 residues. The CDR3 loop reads CASSITGVADSPLHF. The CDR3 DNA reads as TGTGCCAGCAGCATAACAGGGGTAGCGGATTCACCCCTCCACTTT.

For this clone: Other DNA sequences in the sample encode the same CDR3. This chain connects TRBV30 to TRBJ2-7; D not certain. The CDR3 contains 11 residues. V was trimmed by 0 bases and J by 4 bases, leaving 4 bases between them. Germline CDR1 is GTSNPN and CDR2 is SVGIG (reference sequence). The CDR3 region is CAWSVAYEQYF. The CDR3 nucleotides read TGTGCCTGGAGTGTTGCTTACGAGCAGTACTTC. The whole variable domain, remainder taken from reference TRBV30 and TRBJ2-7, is SQTIHQWPATLVQPVGSPLSLECTVEGTSNPNLYWYRQAAGRGLQLLFYSVGIGQISSEVPQNLSASRPQDRQFILSSKKLLLSDSGFYLCAWSVAYEQYFGPGTRLTVT.

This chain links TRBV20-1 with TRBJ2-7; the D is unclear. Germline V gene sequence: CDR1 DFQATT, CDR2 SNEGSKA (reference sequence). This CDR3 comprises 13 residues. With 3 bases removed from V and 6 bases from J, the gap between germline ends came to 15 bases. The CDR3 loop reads CSASWLAMGEQYF. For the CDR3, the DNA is TGCAGTGCTAGTTGGCTGGCCATGGGCGAGCAGTACTTC.

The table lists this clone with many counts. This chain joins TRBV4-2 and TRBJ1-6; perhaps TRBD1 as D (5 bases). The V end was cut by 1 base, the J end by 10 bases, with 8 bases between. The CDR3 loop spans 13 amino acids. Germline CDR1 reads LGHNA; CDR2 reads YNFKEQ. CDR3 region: CASSQGRGSPLHF. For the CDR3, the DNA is TGTGCCAGCAGCCAAGGGAGGGGCTCACCCCTCCACTTT.

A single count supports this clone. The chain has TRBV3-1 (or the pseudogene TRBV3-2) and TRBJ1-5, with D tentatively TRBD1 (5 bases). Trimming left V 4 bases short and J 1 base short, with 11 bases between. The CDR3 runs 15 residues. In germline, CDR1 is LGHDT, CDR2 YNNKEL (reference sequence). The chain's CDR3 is CASSPFRGSNQPQHF. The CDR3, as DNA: TGTGCCAGCAGCCCCTTTCGGGGGAGCAATCAGCCCCAGCATTTT.

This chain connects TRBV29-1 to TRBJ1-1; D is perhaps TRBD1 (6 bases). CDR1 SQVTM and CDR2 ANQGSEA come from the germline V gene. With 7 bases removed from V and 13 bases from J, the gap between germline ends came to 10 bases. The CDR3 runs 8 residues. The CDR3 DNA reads TGCAGCGCCGAGGGGGGTTTCTTT. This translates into CSAEGGFF.

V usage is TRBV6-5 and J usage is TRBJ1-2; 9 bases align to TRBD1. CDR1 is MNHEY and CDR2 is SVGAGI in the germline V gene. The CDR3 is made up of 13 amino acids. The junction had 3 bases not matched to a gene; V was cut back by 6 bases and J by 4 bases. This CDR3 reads CASRDRGSYGYTF. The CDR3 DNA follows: TGTGCCAGCAGGGACAGGGGAAGCTATGGCTACACCTTC.

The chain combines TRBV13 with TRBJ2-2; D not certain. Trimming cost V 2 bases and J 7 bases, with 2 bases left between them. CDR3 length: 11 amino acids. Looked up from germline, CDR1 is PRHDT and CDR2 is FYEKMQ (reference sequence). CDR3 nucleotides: TGTGCCAGCAGCTTACTCGGGGAGCTGTTTTTT. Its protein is CASSLLGELFF.